This TCR beta chain comes out of a study of T cells in Graves' hyperthyroidism and ophthalmopathy. The V end lost 0 bases, the J end lost 0 bases, and 15 bases lay between the germline ends. CDR3 length: 17 amino acids. Germline V gene sequence: CDR1 MGHRA, CDR2 YSYEKL. RNA transcripts served as the template for amplifying TCR beta CDR3 regions. Primed by the HTBI set, a first-round RT-PCR was run on the TCR CDR3. MiXCR, run by TCRdb on the multiplex PCR reads, gives a single entry per CDR3 protein. The profile shows approximately 520,000 distinct CDR3 sequences, approximately 25% of them singletons. The sequenced sample consisted of blood. The chain carries TRBV4-1 and TRBJ2-7; D unresolved. This TCR came from a woman younger than 45 with Graves' ophthalmopathy. The CDR3 loop is CASSQDPGYRSSYEQYF. CDR3 coding DNA: TGCGCCAGCAGCCAAGATCCGGGTTATAGGAGCTCCTACGAGCAGTACTTC.